This is a list of T cell receptor beta chains from one sample in a study of OX40 agonist ivuxolimab in advanced cancers. The protocol was immunoSEQ multiplex PCR, while the TCRdb copy is restricted to in-frame clones and leaves out a portion. Of 100,000 to 140,000 clones in the sample, 80% to 95% are singletons; the top ten hold about 1.2%. Sequences were derived from CD4+ or CD8+ T cells sorted from blood, sampled in a trial of the OX40 agonist ivuxolimab. The origin of the receptors is an adult with an advanced solid tumor such as melanoma, head and neck, liver or kidney cancer. CDR3s include the opening cysteine and the closing phenylalanine or tryptophan. Each record gives: CDR3 DNA, CDR3 protein, V gene, clone size, J gene, D gene, CDR3 length. D genes are given only for firm matches. Where a row states a size, it is once, few, many or the class of an expanded clone; other rows omit it.

TGTGCCAGCAGCTTCTCCAGGGGTGACTATGGCTACACCTTC,CASSFSRGDYGYTF,TRBV7-8,-,TRBJ1-2,-,14
TGTGCCAGCAGTTTAACAGGGGATCAGCCCCAGCATTTT,CASSLTGDQPQHF,TRBV28,once,TRBJ1-5,TRBD1,13
TGTGCCAGCAGCTCAGAGGACAGGGGAGAGACCCAGTACTTC,CASSSEDRGETQYF,TRBV5-4,-,TRBJ2-5,TRBD1,14
TGTGCCAGCAGCTCTGCTCAGACCGTCACAGCGGACTACACCTTC,CASSSAQTVTADYTF,TRBV7-9,once,TRBJ1-2,-,15
TGTGCCAGCAGCTCAACAGGGGCGGGCAACACTGAAGCTTTCTTT,CASSSTGAGNTEAFF,TRBV5-8,-,TRBJ1-1,TRBD1,15
TGTGCCAGCAGCCGAGTCGTAGCGGGAGGAACGGTTCCCTACGAGCAGTACTTC,CASSRVVAGGTVPYEQYF,TRBV5-4,-,TRBJ2-7,TRBD2,18
TGTGCCACCAGCAGAGATGCCGGGACTAGCGGGAGTGTTAAAGAGACCCAGTACTTC,CATSRDAGTSGSVKETQYF,TRBV15,once,TRBJ2-5,TRBD2,19
TGTGCCAGCACTCTGGACAGAAACTATGGCTACACCTTC,CASTLDRNYGYTF,TRBV6-5,-,TRBJ1-2,-,13
TGTGCCAGCAGTTTAGGGGGGCCTGGGGCCAACGTCCTGACTTTC,CASSLGGPGANVLTF,TRBV27,-,TRBJ2-6,-,15
TGCGCCAGCAGTACAGACAGGGGACCGGACGAGCAGTACTTC,CASSTDRGPDEQYF,TRBV10-1,-,TRBJ2-7,TRBD1,14
TGTGCCAGCAGCTTAGAGGGGGGGCCTGGCTACACCTTC,CASSLEGGPGYTF,TRBV7-2,-,TRBJ1-2,-,13
TGTGCCAGCAGCCTCCGGGACTCTAATTACAATGAGCAGTTCTTC,CASSLRDSNYNEQFF,TRBV11-2,-,TRBJ2-1,-,15
TGTGCCAGCAGCTTAAGGCTAGCGGGAGGAGAGACCCAGTACTTC,CASSLRLAGGETQYF,TRBV5-4,once,TRBJ2-5,TRBD2,15
TGCGCCAGCAGGCCACCGGACGCCTATGGCTACACCTTC,CASRPPDAYGYTF,TRBV10-2,-,TRBJ1-2,-,13
TGTGCCAGCAGCTTAGGGGGGGGAGGGGAAAGGCCCCAGCATTTT,CASSLGGGGERPQHF,TRBV7-2,-,TRBJ1-5,-,15
TGCGCCAGCCGGACTAGCGGGACCTACGAGCAGTACTTC,CASRTSGTYEQYF,TRBV10-2,-,TRBJ2-7,TRBD2,13
TGTGCCAGCAGGGGGACAGGGAACGAGCAGTACTTC,CASRGTGNEQYF,TRBV6-1,-,TRBJ2-7,TRBD1,12
TGTGCCAGCAGCCCAAGGTGGCAGGGGATTGCCGAGCAGTACTTC,CASSPRWQGIAEQYF,TRBV11-3,-,TRBJ2-7,-,15
TGTGCCAGCAGCCAAGAACAGAGGGCTACCTACTATGGCTACACCTTC,CASSQEQRATYYGYTF,TRBV4-2,-,TRBJ1-2,-,16
TGTGCCAGCAGTTTGACAGGGGAAGAGACCCAGTACTTC,CASSLTGEETQYF,TRBV27,-,TRBJ2-5,TRBD1,13
TGTGCCAGCAGTGAGGGGCTCGCGGTAGCGAACACTGAAGCTTTCTTT,CASSEGLAVANTEAFF,TRBV25-1,-,TRBJ1-1,-,16
TGTGCCAGCAGTCCTTTGGGGGGCACTGGGGCCAACGTCCTGACTTTC,CASSPLGGTGANVLTF,TRBV27,-,TRBJ2-6,-,16
TGTGCCAGCAGCCTGGACGCCCGAGATACGCAGTATTTT,CASSLDARDTQYF,TRBV28,once,TRBJ2-3,-,13
TGTGCCAGTAGAAAAGGGGACTCCAGCACAGATACGCAGTATTTT,CASRKGDSSTDTQYF,TRBV19,-,TRBJ2-3,-,15
TGTGCCAGCAGTCCCGGGACAGGGTACGAGCAGTACTTC,CASSPGTGYEQYF,TRBV7-2,-,TRBJ2-7,TRBD1,13
TGTGCCAGCAGCGTAGTTGGGATTTCTGGAAACACCATATATTTT,CASSVVGISGNTIYF,TRBV9,-,TRBJ1-3,-,15
TGTGCCAGCAGCTTGGTGGCAGAAGAGACCCAGTACTTC,CASSLVAEETQYF,TRBV5-6,-,TRBJ2-5,-,13
TGTGCCAGCAGCTTTCCATACAATGAGCAGTTCTTC,CASSFPYNEQFF,TRBV7-2,-,TRBJ2-1,-,12
TGTGCCAGCAGTGCCCCGGGGTTTCCCTACGAGCAGTACTTC,CASSAPGFPYEQYF,TRBV28,-,TRBJ2-7,-,14
TGTGCCAGCAGCTTAGGGTCTAGCAATGAGCAGTTCTTC,CASSLGSSNEQFF,TRBV7-2,-,TRBJ2-1,-,13
TGTGCCAGCACCACGTACAACTCCTACGAGCAGTACTTC,CASTTYNSYEQYF,TRBV7-2,few,TRBJ2-7,-,13
TGTGCCAGCTCACCAGCACCGACGGGAGAGCAGTACTTC,CASSPAPTGEQYF,TRBV18,-,TRBJ2-5,-,13
TGTGCCAGCTACGGGACAGGGGCCTATGGCTACACCTTC,CASYGTGAYGYTF,TRBV6-5,-,TRBJ1-2,TRBD1,13
TGCGCCAGCAGCCCCGGACAGGGGGTCAAGGGGTACGAGCAGTACTTC,CASSPGQGVKGYEQYF,TRBV5-1,-,TRBJ2-7,TRBD1,16
TGTGCCAGCAGCTTAGTGGGATCCCAAGAGACCCAGTACTTC,CASSLVGSQETQYF,TRBV7-2,-,TRBJ2-5,-,14
TGTGCCAGCAGCCCCCAGAACGGCTATGAGCAGTTCTTC,CASSPQNGYEQFF,TRBV11-3,-,TRBJ2-1,-,13
TGTGCCAGCAAGAGGCCCACCGGCTGGGAGCTGTTTTTT,CASKRPTGWELFF,TRBV7-2,-,TRBJ2-2,-,13
TGTGCCAGCTCACCGAGGACTAGCGGGGTCTACGAGCAGTACTTC,CASSPRTSGVYEQYF,TRBV18,once,TRBJ2-7,TRBD2,15
TGTGCCAGCAGCTTAGCCTCACTCGGTTCACCCCTCCACTTT,CASSLASLGSPLHF,TRBV7-9,-,TRBJ1-6,-,14
TGTGCCAGCAGCCAAGCCGGGACAAAGCAGTTCTTC,CASSQAGTKQFF,TRBV14,-,TRBJ2-1,-,12
TGTGCCAGCAGTGAAAGGGGGTGGCAGGGAAGTTTCTACGAGCAGTACTTC,CASSERGWQGSFYEQYF,TRBV6-1,-,TRBJ2-7,-,17
TGCGCCAGCAAGGAACCGAGCTCATACAATGAGCAGTTCTTC,CASKEPSSYNEQFF,TRBV5-1,-,TRBJ2-1,-,14